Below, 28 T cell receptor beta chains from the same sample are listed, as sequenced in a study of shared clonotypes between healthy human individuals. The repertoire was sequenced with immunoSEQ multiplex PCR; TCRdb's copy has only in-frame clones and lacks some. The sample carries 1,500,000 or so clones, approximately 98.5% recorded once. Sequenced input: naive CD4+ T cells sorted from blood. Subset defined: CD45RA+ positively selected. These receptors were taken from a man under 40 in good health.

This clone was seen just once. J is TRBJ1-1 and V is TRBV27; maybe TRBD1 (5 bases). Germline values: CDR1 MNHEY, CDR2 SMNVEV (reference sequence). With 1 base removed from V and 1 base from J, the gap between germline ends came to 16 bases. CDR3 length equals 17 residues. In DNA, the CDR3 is TGTGCCAGCAGTTTATTTGTTGGGGCGGATGAGAACACTGAAGCTTTCTTT. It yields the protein CASSLFVGADENTEAFF.

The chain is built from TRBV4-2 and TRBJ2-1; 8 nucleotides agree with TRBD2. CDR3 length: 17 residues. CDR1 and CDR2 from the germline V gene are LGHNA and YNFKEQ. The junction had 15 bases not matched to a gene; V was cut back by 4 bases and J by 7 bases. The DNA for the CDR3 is TGTGCCAGCAGCCCGCACGGGACCGGGAGGGCCTTAAATGAGCAGTTCTTC. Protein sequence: CASSPHGTGRALNEQFF.

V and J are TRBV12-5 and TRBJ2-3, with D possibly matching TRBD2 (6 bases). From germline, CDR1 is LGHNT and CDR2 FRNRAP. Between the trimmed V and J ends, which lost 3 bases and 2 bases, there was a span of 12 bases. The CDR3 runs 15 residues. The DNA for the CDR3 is TGTGCTAGTGGTTTTAAGAGGCGGGACACAGATACGCAGTATTTT. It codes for CASGFKRRDTDTQYF.

The CDR3 sequence is CASSFGRGSGNTIYF. As DNA, the CDR3 is TGTGCCAGCAGTTTCGGGCGCGGCTCTGGAAACACCATATATTTT. V is TRBV28 and J is TRBJ1-3, with no clear D. V lost 3 bases and J lost 0, with 9 bases in between. The CDR3 is made up of 15 amino acids. Germline-derived CDR1 and CDR2 are MDHEN and SYDVKM.

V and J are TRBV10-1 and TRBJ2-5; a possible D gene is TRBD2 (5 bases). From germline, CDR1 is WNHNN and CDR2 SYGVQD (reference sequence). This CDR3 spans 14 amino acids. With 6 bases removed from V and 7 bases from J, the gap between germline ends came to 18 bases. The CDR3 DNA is TGCGCCAGCAGGGGAGCCGGGTCCGGCGGGACCCAGTACTTC. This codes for CASRGAGSGGTQYF.

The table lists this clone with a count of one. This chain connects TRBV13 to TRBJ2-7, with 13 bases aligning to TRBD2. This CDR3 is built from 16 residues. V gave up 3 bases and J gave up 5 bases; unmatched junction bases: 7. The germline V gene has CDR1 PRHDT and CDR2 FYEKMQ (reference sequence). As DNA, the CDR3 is TGTGCCAGCAGCTTGCGATTCGGGACTAGCGGGAACGAGCAGTACTTC. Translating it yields CASSLRFGTSGNEQYF.

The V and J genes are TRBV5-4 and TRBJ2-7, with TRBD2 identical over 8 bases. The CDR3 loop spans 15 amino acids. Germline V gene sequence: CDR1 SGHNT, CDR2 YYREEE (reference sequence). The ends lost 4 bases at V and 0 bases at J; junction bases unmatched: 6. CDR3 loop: CASSAGGVSSYEQYF. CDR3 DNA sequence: TGTGCCAGCAGCGCCGGGGGGGTTTCCTCCTACGAGCAGTACTTC.

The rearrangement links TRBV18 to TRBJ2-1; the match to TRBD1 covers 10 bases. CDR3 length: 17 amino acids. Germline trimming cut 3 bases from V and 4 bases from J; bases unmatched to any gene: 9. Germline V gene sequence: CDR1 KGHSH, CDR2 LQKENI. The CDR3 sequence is CASSPTRGQGLYNEQFF. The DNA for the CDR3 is TGTGCCAGCTCACCTACGCGGGGACAGGGGTTATACAATGAGCAGTTCTTC.

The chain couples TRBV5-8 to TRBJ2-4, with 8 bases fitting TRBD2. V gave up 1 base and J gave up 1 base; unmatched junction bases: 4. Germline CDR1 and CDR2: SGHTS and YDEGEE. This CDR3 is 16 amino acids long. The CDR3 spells CASSLSSGSAKNIQYF. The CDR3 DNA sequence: TGTGCCAGCAGCTTGAGCAGCGGGAGTGCCAAAAACATTCAGTACTTC.

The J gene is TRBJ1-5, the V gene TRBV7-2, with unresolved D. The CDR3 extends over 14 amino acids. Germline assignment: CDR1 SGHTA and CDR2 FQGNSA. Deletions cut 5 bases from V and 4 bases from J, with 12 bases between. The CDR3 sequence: CASSLDRLNQPQHF. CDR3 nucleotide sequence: TGTGCCAGCAGCCTCGACCGGTTGAATCAGCCCCAGCATTTT.

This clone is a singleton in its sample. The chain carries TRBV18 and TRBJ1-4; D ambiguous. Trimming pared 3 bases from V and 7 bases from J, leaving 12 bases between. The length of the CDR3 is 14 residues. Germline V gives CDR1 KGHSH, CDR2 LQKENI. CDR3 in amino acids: CASSPTVTGEKLFF. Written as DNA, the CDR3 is TGTGCCAGCTCACCTACCGTAACTGGTGAAAAACTGTTTTTT.

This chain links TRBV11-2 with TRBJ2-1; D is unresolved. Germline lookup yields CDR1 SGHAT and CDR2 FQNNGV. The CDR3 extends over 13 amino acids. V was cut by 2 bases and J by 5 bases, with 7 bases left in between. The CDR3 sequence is CASSLNTDNEQFF. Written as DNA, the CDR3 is TGTGCCAGCAGCTTAAACACGGACAATGAGCAGTTCTTC.

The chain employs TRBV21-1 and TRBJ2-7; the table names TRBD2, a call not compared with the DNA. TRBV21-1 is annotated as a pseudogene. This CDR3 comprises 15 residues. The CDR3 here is CASSNNSGSFYEQYF. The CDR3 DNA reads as TGTGCCAGCAGCAATAACTCGGGATCCTTCTACGAGCAGTACTTC.

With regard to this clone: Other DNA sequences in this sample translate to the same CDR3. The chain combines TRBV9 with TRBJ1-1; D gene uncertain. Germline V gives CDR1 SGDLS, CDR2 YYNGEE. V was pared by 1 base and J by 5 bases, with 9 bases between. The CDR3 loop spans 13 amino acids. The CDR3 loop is CASSVSGGTEAFF. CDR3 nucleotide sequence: TGTGCCAGCAGCGTAAGTGGCGGGACTGAAGCTTTCTTT.

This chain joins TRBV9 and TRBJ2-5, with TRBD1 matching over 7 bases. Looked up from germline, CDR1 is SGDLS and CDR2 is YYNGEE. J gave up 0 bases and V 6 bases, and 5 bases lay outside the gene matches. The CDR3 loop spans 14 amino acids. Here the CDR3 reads CASNKQGYQETQYF. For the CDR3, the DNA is TGTGCCAGCAACAAACAGGGGTACCAAGAGACCCAGTACTTC. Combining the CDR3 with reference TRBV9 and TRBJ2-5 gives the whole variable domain DSGVTQTPKHLITATGQRVTLRCSPRSGDLSVYWYQQSLDQGLQFLIQYYNGEERAKGNILERFSAQQFPDLHSELNLSSLELGDSALYFCASNKQGYQETQYFGPGTRLLVL.

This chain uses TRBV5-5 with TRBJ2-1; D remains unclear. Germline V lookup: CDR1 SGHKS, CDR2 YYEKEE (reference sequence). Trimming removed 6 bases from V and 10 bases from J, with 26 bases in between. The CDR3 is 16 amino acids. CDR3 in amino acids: CASNPEQSPLRGEQFF. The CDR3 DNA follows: TGTGCCAGCAACCCCGAGCAGTCCCCGCTCCGTGGAGAGCAGTTCTTC.

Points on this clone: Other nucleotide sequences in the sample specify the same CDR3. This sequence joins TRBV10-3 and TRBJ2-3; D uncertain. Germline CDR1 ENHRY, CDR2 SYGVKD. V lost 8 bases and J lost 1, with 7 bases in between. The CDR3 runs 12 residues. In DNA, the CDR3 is TGTGCCATCTCGGACCGCACAGATACGCAGTATTTT. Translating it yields CAISDRTDTQYF.

The CDR3 protein is CASSPPSGIAYNEQFF. CDR3 nucleotide sequence: TGTGCCAGCAGCCCACCCTCCGGGATAGCCTACAATGAGCAGTTCTTC. The rearrangement joins TRBV7-8 to TRBJ2-1; TRBD2 is a possible D gene (5 bases). Trimming took 5 bases from V and 2 from J, leaving 16 bases between them. The CDR3 runs 16 residues. From germline, CDR1 is SGHVS and CDR2 FQNEAQ.

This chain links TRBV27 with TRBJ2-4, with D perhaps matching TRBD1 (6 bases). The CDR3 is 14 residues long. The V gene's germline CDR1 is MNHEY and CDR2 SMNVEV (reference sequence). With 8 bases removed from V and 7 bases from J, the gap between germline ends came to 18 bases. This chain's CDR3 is CASQSPGAGNIQYF. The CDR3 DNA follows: TGTGCCAGCCAATCTCCAGGGGCTGGGAACATTCAGTACTTC.

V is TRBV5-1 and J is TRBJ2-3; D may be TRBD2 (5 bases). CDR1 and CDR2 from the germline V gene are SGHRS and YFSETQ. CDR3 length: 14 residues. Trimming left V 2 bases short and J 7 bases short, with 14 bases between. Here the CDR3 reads CASSFPGPGNTQYF. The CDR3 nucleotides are TGCGCCAGCAGCTTCCCTGGACCCGGGAATACGCAGTATTTT.

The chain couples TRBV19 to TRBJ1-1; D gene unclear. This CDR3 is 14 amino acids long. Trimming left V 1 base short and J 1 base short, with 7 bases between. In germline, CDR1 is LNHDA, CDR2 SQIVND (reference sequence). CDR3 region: CASSIGDPNTEAFF. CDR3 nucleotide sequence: TGTGCCAGTAGTATAGGGGATCCGAACACTGAAGCTTTCTTT.

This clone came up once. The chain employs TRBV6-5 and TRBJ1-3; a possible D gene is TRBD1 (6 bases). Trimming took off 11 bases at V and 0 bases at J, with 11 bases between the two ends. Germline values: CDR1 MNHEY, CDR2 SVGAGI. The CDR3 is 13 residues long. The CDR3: CAAYRDSGNTIYF. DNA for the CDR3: TGTGCCGCATACAGGGACTCTGGAAACACCATATATTTT.

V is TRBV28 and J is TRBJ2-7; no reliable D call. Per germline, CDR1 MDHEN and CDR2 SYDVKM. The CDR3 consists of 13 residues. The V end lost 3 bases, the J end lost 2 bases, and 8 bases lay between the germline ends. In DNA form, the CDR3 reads TGTGCCAGCAGTTTTCCGCCAGCCTACGAGCAGTACTTC. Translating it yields CASSFPPAYEQYF.

CDR3 in DNA: TGTGCCAGCAGCCGCGGGACAGAGACCACTGAAGCTTTCTTT. Protein sequence: CASSRGTETTEAFF. This chain connects TRBV11-3 to TRBJ1-1; 7 nucleotides line up with TRBD1. Unmatched junction bases numbered 7, after V lost 5 bases and J lost 4 bases. Germline V gene lookup returns CDR1 SGHNT and CDR2 YENEEA. The CDR3 spans 14 residues.

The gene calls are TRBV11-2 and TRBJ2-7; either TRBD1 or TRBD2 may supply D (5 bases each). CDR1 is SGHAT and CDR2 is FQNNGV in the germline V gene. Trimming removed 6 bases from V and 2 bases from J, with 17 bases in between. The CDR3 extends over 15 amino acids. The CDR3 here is CASRVGSSGPYEQYF. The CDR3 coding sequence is TGTGCCAGCAGAGTGGGTTCTTCGGGGCCCTACGAGCAGTACTTC.

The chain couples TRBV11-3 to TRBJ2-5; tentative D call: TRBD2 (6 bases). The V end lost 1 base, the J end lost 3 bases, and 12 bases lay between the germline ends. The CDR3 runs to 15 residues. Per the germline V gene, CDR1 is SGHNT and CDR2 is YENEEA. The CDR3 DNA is TGTGCCAGCAGCTTAGCCGGGAGAGGAGAAGAGACCCAGTACTTC. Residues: CASSLAGRGEETQYF.

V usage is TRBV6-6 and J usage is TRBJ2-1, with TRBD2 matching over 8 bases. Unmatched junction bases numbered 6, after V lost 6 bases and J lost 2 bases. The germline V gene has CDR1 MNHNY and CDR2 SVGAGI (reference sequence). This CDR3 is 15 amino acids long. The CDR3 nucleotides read TGTGCCAGCAGCCCCGGGAGGGCCGCCTACAATGAGCAGTTCTTC. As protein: CASSPGRAAYNEQFF.

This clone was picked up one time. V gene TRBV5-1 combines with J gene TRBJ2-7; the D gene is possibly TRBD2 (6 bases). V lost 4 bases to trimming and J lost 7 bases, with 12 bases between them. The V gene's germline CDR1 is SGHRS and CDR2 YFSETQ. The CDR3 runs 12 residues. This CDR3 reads CASSIAGREQYF. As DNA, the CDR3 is TGCGCCAGCAGCATTGCAGGGAGGGAGCAGTACTTC.